This entry lists 22 T cell receptor beta chains sequenced from one sample in a study of graft-versus-host responses after intestinal transplantation. Clones were read by immunoSEQ multiplex PCR, and TCRdb kept only the in-frame ones, dropping some. The sample has more than 100,000 clones; approximately 93% are singletons. No antigen has been identified for these receptors. The sample in question was unstimulated CD8+ T cells sorted from spleen or lymph node cells, obtained before intestinal transplant. These receptor sequences come from a human donor who received an intestinal transplant.

V gene TRBV18 combines with J gene TRBJ2-2, with a tentative D call TRBD2 (5 bases). The V end lost 2 bases, the J end lost 3 bases, and 10 bases lay between the germline ends. Germline V lookup: CDR1 KGHSH, CDR2 LQKENI. This CDR3 comprises 15 residues. CDR3 protein: CASSPTRLDTGELFF. The DNA of the CDR3 is TGTGCCAGCTCACCAACTAGGCTGGACACCGGGGAGCTGTTTTTT.

The chain couples TRBV27 to TRBJ1-5; D possibly corresponds to TRBD1 (6 bases). Germline CDR1 and CDR2: MNHEY and SMNVEV (reference sequence). This CDR3 comprises 14 residues. V lost 6 bases, J lost 3 bases, and 12 bases lay in between. In nucleotides, the CDR3 is TGTGCCAGCAGCACGGGACAAATCAATCAGCCCCAGCATTTT. It translates to CASSTGQINQPQHF.

V and J are TRBV2 and TRBJ2-3; no clear D. This CDR3 comprises 12 residues. Between the trimmed V and J ends, which lost 7 bases and 2 bases, there was a span of 7 bases. CDR1 and CDR2 from the germline V gene are SNHLY and FYNNEI. CDR3 sequence: CASTGSTDTQYF. In nucleotides, the CDR3 is TGTGCCAGCACAGGATCCACAGATACGCAGTATTTT.

The CDR3 nucleotides are TGTGCCAGCAGCTTAGCAGTGACAGCGAATAATTCACCCCTCCACTTT. Translation: CASSLAVTANNSPLHF. The chain employs TRBV7-9 and TRBJ1-6; D may be TRBD1 (5 bases). Germline values: CDR1 SEHNR, CDR2 FQNEAQ (reference sequence). The CDR3 extends over 16 amino acids. V was shortened by 0 bases and J by 5 bases, with 11 bases between the two germline ends.

This chain uses TRBV7-6 with TRBJ2-1; 10 bases map to TRBD2. V was pared by 1 base and J by 4 bases, with 10 bases of the junction left unmatched. Germline V gene data show CDR1 as SGHVS and CDR2 as FNYEAQ. The CDR3 runs 18 residues. CDR3 in DNA: TGTGCCAGCAGCTTAGTCCCGTCGTTGACTAGCGGGTACAATGAGCAGTTCTTC. Translation gives CASSLVPSLTSGYNEQFF.

The chain uses TRBV6-1 and TRBJ1-6; D is unresolved. Trimming took off 8 bases at V and 13 bases at J, with 12 bases between the two ends. The CDR3 runs to 11 residues. Per the germline V gene, CDR1 is MNHNS and CDR2 is SASEGT. The CDR3 DNA reads TGTGCCAGCTTCGAGGGTAGTCCCCTCCACTTT. Its translation is CASFEGSPLHF.

This clone was found once. This sequence joins TRBV6-5 and TRBJ2-7; D is unclear. Germline loops: CDR1 MNHEY, CDR2 SVGAGI. CDR3 length: 10 residues. V was trimmed by 5 bases and J by 4 bases, leaving 3 bases between them. The CDR3 spells CASSGYEQYF. CDR3 sequence (DNA): TGTGCCAGCAGTGGATACGAGCAGTACTTC.

The chain is built from TRBV13 and TRBJ1-2, with TRBD1 matching over 11 bases. The CDR3 is made up of 15 amino acids. The J segment lost 6 bases and the V segment lost 5 bases, leaving 8 bases of the junction unmatched. The V gene's germline CDR1 is PRHDT and CDR2 FYEKMQ (reference sequence). This CDR3 reads CASSGQGALKHGYTF. CDR3 sequence (DNA): TGTGCCAGCAGCGGACAGGGGGCGTTAAAGCATGGCTACACCTTC. The variable domain in full, with the rest retrieved from reference TRBV13 and TRBJ1-2, is AAGVIQSPRHLIKEKRETATLKCYPIPRHDTVYWYQQGPGQDPQFLISFYEKMQSDKGSIPDRFSAQQFSDYHSELNMSSLELGDSALYFCASSGQGALKHGYTFGSGTRLTVV.

The rearrangement joins TRBV5-1 to TRBJ2-3; D may be TRBD1 (5 bases). Germline V gene lookup returns CDR1 SGHRS and CDR2 YFSETQ. There are 14 residues in the CDR3. The ends were cut back, 1 base at V and 4 bases at J, with 10 bases in the middle. CDR3 protein: CASSLSWGPDTQYF. The CDR3 coding sequence is TGCGCCAGCAGCTTGTCGTGGGGCCCAGATACGCAGTATTTT.

This chain links TRBV11-3 with TRBJ2-5; the D gene is possibly TRBD2 (6 bases). V lost 2 bases, J lost 1 base, and 11 bases lay in between. The CDR3 loop spans 15 amino acids. The germline V gene encodes CDR1 SGHNT and CDR2 YENEEA. In DNA, the CDR3 is TGTGCCAGCAGCTTAACCGGGGGACCCCAAGAGACCCAGTACTTC. Translating gives CASSLTGGPQETQYF.

V and J are TRBV5-4 and TRBJ2-5; D call uncertain. Trimming shortened V by 2 bases and J by 1 base, and 9 bases separated the two germline ends. Per the germline V gene, CDR1 is SGHNT and CDR2 is YYREEE (reference sequence). CDR3 length: 14 amino acids. CDR3 amino acids: CASSFGEVQETQYF. The CDR3 DNA follows: TGTGCCAGCAGCTTTGGAGAGGTCCAAGAGACCCAGTACTTC.

This chain joins TRBV9 and TRBJ2-2; weak D call: TRBD2 (6 bases). The CDR3 loop spans 14 amino acids. Trimming cost V 4 bases and J 6 bases, with 13 bases left between them. The germline gives CDR1 SGDLS, CDR2 YYNGEE. The CDR3 is CASSLGGAAGELFF. The DNA for the CDR3 is TGTGCCAGCAGCCTGGGGGGAGCCGCCGGGGAGCTGTTTTTT. The full variable domain, completed using reference TRBV9 and TRBJ2-2, is DSGVTQTPKHLITATGQRVTLRCSPRSGDLSVYWYQQSLDQGLQFLIQYYNGEERAKGNILERFSAQQFPDLHSELNLSSLELGDSALYFCASSLGGAAGELFFGEGSRLTVL.

V is TRBV5-1 and J is TRBJ2-5; 13 positions agree with TRBD2. J was trimmed by 5 bases and V by 4 bases; bases with no gene match: 5. Germline-derived CDR1 and CDR2 are SGHRS and YFSETQ. This CDR3 comprises 15 residues. The CDR3 region is CASSPTSGGFETQYF. CDR3 DNA sequence: TGCGCCAGCAGCCCGACTAGCGGGGGGTTTGAGACCCAGTACTTC.

This clone occurred once. CDR3 residues: CASSGNTGPEAFF. As DNA, the CDR3 is TGTGCCAGCAGCGGAAATACAGGACCTGAAGCTTTCTTT. The J gene is TRBJ1-1, the V gene TRBV5-6; TRBD1 might be the D (5 bases). Trimming left V 4 bases short and J 6 bases short, with 13 bases between. CDR3 length: 13 residues. Germline CDR1 is SGHDT and CDR2 is YYEEEE. Full variable domain (rest looked up from reference TRBV5-6 and TRBJ1-1): DAGVTQSPTHLIKTRGQQVTLRCSPKSGHDTVSWYQQALGQGPQFIFQYYEEEERQRGNFPDRFSGHQFPNYSSELNVNALLLGDSALYLCASSGNTGPEAFFGQGTRLTVV.

The gene calls are TRBV9 and TRBJ2-5, with 9 positions matching TRBD1. Germline-derived CDR1 and CDR2 are SGDLS and YYNGEE. After removal of 3 bases from V and 8 bases from J, the junction contained 8 bases not matched to a gene. This CDR3 spans 14 amino acids. Written as DNA, the CDR3 is TGTGCCAGCAGCGAGGGGGACAGGGAACAAACCCAGTACTTC. Its translation: CASSEGDREQTQYF.

The chain links TRBV9 to TRBJ2-2; a weak D match, TRBD1 (6 bases). Germline CDR1 is SGDLS and CDR2 is YYNGEE. The CDR3 sequence is 13 residues long. The germline V and J ends were trimmed by 4 bases and 5 bases, with 9 bases remaining between them. CDR3 coding DNA: TGTGCCAGCAGCACTAGGGGGACCGGGGAGCTGTTTTTT. It codes for CASSTRGTGELFF.

The rearrangement uses TRBV6-4 and TRBJ2-1, with D uncertain. Germline V lookup: CDR1 MRHNA, CDR2 SNTAGT. Trimming pared 0 bases from V and 9 bases from J, leaving 6 bases between. The CDR3 contains 12 residues. CDR3 in amino acids: CASSDSAGEQFF. As DNA, the CDR3 is TGTGCCAGCAGTGACTCGGCAGGTGAGCAGTTCTTC.

This clone was seen more than once but under ten times. V is TRBV6-6 and J is TRBJ1-5; perhaps TRBD1 as D (5 bases). V lost 4 bases, J lost 4 bases, and 11 bases lay in between. CDR1 and CDR2 (germline): MNHNY, SVGAGI (reference sequence). The CDR3 has 14 amino acids. The CDR3 sequence: CASSSREGNQPQHF. CDR3 sequence (DNA): TGTGCCAGCAGTTCCAGGGAGGGGAATCAGCCCCAGCATTTT.

This clone was detected only once. The chain combines TRBV5-6 with TRBJ2-7, with 7 bases fitting TRBD1. Germline CDR1 is SGHDT and CDR2 is YYEEEE. This CDR3 region has 14 residues. V lost 4 bases and J lost 6; bases outside the gene matches: 10. The CDR3 bases are TGTGCCAGCAGCCCGACGGTAGAGGGGGCCGAGCAGTACTTC. Translating gives CASSPTVEGAEQYF. The full variable domain, with the rest looked up from reference TRBV5-6 and TRBJ2-7, is DAGVTQSPTHLIKTRGQQVTLRCSPKSGHDTVSWYQQALGQGPQFIFQYYEEEERQRGNFPDRFSGHQFPNYSSELNVNALLLGDSALYLCASSPTVEGAEQYFGPGTRLTVT.

This sequence joins TRBV14 and TRBJ2-7; D is tentatively TRBD1 or TRBD2 (5 bases each). Trimming took off 3 bases at V and 5 bases at J, with 14 bases between the two ends. The CDR3 runs to 14 residues. Germline loops: CDR1 SGHDN, CDR2 FVKESK. The CDR3 DNA sequence: TGTGCCAGCAGCCATCCCGAGGGGCCCCACGAGCAGTACTTC. This gives the protein CASSHPEGPHEQYF.

The chain carries TRBV29-1 and TRBJ1-5; maybe TRBD1 (5 bases). CDR1 is SQVTM and CDR2 is ANQGSEA in the germline V gene. The CDR3 length is 13 residues. V lost 4 bases and J 3 bases, leaving 10 bases between the germline ends. The CDR3 region is CSVVEGYNQPQHF. The CDR3 DNA reads TGCAGCGTTGTGGAGGGGTACAATCAGCCCCAGCATTTT. The variable domain in full, with the rest retrieved from reference TRBV29-1 and TRBJ1-5, is SAVISQKPSRDICQRGTSLTIQCQVDSQVTMMFWYRQQPGQSLTLIATANQGSEATYESGFVIDKFPISRPNLTFSTLTVSNMSPEDSSIYLCSVVEGYNQPQHFGDGTRLSIL.

This chain connects TRBV7-2 to TRBJ1-1, with D possibly TRBD1 on 5 matching bases. The CDR3 loop spans 15 amino acids. Germline values: CDR1 SGHTA, CDR2 FQGNSA. Trimming pared 4 bases from V and 0 bases from J, leaving 12 bases between. The CDR3 DNA reads as TGTGCCAGCAGCTCCAGGGTGGGGATGAACACTGAAGCTTTCTTT. Translation gives CASSSRVGMNTEAFF.